What follows describes a single T cell receptor (beta chain). In the same sample, other DNA sequences code for this CDR3. This sample was included in a study of shared clonotypes between healthy human individuals. The protocol was immunoSEQ multiplex PCR, while the TCRdb copy is restricted to in-frame clones and leaves out a portion. Here the sample spans roughly 2.4 million clones, under 97% being singletons. The germline CDR1 and CDR2 sequences are MNHNY and SVGAGI (reference sequence). The length of the CDR3 is 15 residues. The V end lost 4 bases, the J end lost 3 bases, and 10 bases lay between the germline ends.

Sequenced sample: naive CD4+ T cells sorted from blood. Subset here: CD45RA+ positively selected. The J gene is TRBJ1-6, the V gene TRBV6-6; possibly TRBD1 for D (6 bases). This TCR came from a man aged 18 to 30 in good health. CDR3 nucleotides: TGTGCCAGCAGTTCAGGGGCCAGCTATAATTCACCCCTCCACTTT. This sequence encodes CASSSGASYNSPLHF.